This T cell receptor beta chain was sequenced during a study of circulating and synovial CD4+ cells in juvenile arthritis (TCRdb year 2014). About the full investigation: Within each patient, the study compared the TCRbeta CDR3 repertoires of three groups: circulating HLA-DR+ CD4 T cells, bulk blood CD4 T cells, and synovial CD4 T cells. Repertoire sequencing was performed with the aim of confirming enrichment of synovial clonotypes in a circulating synovial-like CD4 T cell subset.

The sequenced samples came from patients who had active juvenile idiopathic arthritis. Cells were sorted immediately after thawing, with dead cells excluded using Live/Dead Fixable Near-IR Stain. Overall study results and their limits: Circulating pathogenic-like lymphocytes clustered together with synovial T cells and shared a substantially larger fraction of CDR3 sequences with synovium than bulk blood did. No difference between circulating pathogenic-like lymphocytes and bulk blood T cells was detected by traditional Vbeta family usage analysis. Because T cell genome counts in CPL samples and bulk blood CD4 samples differed by at least an order of magnitude, sample-size effects were addressed. Compared with bulk blood CD4 repertoires, both the synovial and the circulating pathogenic-like lymphocyte repertoires were less diverse, and some CPL samples were as oligoclonal as synovium. Because overlap with synovium rose as sequencing depth increased, the measured fractions of shared clonotypes likely underestimated the overlap of the full repertoire.

Libraries were made using the immunoSEQ multiplex PCR assay. An external provider carried out the TCRbeta CDR3 sequencing as a commercial service. As for how the authors treated the data: Productive nucleotide sequences and amino acid sequences obtained through in silico translation were used in the analyses. To equalise sample size, diversity was assessed as Renyi entropy across alpha values by taking the median of 200 repeated subsamples. Pairwise repertoire distance was calculated as one minus the Chao-modified Jaccard index, correcting for under-sampling, and used for clustering. Frequency-weighted overlap with synovial clonotypes was computed over 200 sample sizes, 200 draws without replacement each, and reported at the smaller sample's size. TCRdb holds this immuneACCESS table with in-frame rearrangements only. Some clones are missing; in checked studies, unresolved V genes explain under half, and the rest has no known cause. The V and J calls and the clone size are those of that table, but D and trimming were determined from the DNA. For this sample the table gives about 39,000 clones, of which approximately 96% were detected only once. The top ten clones comprise around 0.64% of the sample.

In the case of this clone: No antigen is known for it. Germline is not matched at one junction end, which may reflect a read error.

The CDR3 goes from the cysteine to the phenylalanine over 13 residues. This entry keeps only the CDR3 DNA: 39 bases, framed from base 1. From a lookup of the germline V gene (reference sequence), CDR1 and CDR2 are SSHAT and FNYEAQ. The material sequenced was CD4+ T cells from blood. The sequence derives from a human donor with juvenile idiopathic arthritis. This chain is built from TRBV7-7 and TRBJ1-1; tentative D gene TRBD1, with 5 bases matching. The DNA reads TGTGCTAGCAGCTTAGGTTCAGGGACTGAAGCTTTCTTT. It codes for CASSLGSGTEAFF.